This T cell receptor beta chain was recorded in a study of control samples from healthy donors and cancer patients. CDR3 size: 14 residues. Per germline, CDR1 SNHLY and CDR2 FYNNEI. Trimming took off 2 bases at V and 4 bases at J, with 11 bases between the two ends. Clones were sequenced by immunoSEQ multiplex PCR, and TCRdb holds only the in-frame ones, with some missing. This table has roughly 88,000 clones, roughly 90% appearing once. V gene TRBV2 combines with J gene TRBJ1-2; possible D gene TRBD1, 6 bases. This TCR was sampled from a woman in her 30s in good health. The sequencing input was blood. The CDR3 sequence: CASSERGASYGYTF. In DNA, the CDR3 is TGTGCCAGCAGTGAAAGGGGGGCCTCCTATGGCTACACCTTC.